The T cell receptor (beta chain) described here comes from a study of early T cells in non-severe SARS-CoV-2 infection. Turning to the study itself: Bulk RNA from unsorted whole blood was sequenced; chains were unpaired. Study-level points and caveats: Anti-spike CD8 specificities were favored by VDJdb matching, whose results missed private and CD4 specificities.

The TCR library protocol attached unique molecular identifiers to the individual cDNA molecules. TCRdb re-derived calls from the 5' RACE reads in MiXCR, one entry per CDR3 protein. This table holds tens of thousands of distinct CDR3 sequences, about 9.3% found once. This clonotype has just a few counts. Its antigen is not identified. The ends lost 3 bases at V and 4 bases at J; junction bases unmatched: 12. The germline CDR1 and CDR2 sequences are KGHSH and LQKENI. The CDR3 runs 17 residues. The specimen sequenced was whole blood. The sequence was obtained from an adult who was a healthcare worker with PCR-confirmed SARS-CoV-2 infection or an uninfected control (not recorded which). The chain recombines TRBV18 with TRBJ1-1; the match to TRBD1 covers 9 bases. The DNA of the CDR3 is TGTGCCAGCTCACCGGGCCCTGGGACAGGGAGAATCACTGAAGCTTTCTTT. Its protein product is CASSPGPGTGRITEAFF.